The clone carrying this T cell receptor beta chain was seen a few times. The antigen remains undetermined. The data stem from a study of T-cell memory formation after mild COVID-19. On the study more broadly: Clusters were largely donor specific. The study's findings and limits: Several responding clones turned up in pre-infection memory, indicating that cross-reactive memory may have taken part. Clones shrinking from day 15 to 85 showed even CD4/CD8 mixes; later expanders tilted CD4+.

TCRdb reanalysed the 5' RACE reads using MiXCR and keeps one entry per CDR3 protein. The data contain 300,000 or so distinct CDR3 sequences, about 16% of them singletons. The V gene lost 2 bases and the J gene lost 5 bases, with 15 bases spanning the gap. CDR1 is MNHEY and CDR2 is SVGEGT in the germline V gene. The CDR3 spans 15 residues. The chain recombines TRBV6-2 or TRBV6-3 with TRBJ2-5; D possibly corresponds to TRBD2 (5 bases). The sequenced sample was PBMCs or a T cell subset sorted from them (not recorded which). The clonotype was recovered from a man younger than 35 who had mild COVID-19 (a few samples of this study predate the infection). Cell type and time point are not known. The DNA of the CDR3 is TGTGCCAGCAGTTACGGTAACGGGGTCAGGGAGACCCAGTACTTC. Its translation is CASSYGNGVRETQYF.